The entry that follows covers one T cell receptor beta chain sequence. Constant-segment primers and 5'RACE yielded cDNA libraries for TCR alpha and TCR beta, each carrying sample barcodes and UMIs. TCRdb reanalysed the 5' RACE reads using MiXCR and keeps one entry per CDR3 protein. This table holds almost 350,000 distinct CDR3 sequences, 20% to 25% found once. The germline V gene has CDR1 SNHLY and CDR2 FYNNEI. The germline V and J ends were trimmed by 4 bases and 7 bases, with 5 bases remaining between them. This CDR3 is 11 amino acids long. This record comes from a study of T-cell memory formation after mild COVID-19.

This sequence was found in a young man who had mild COVID-19 (a few samples of this study predate the infection). Cell type and time point are not known. The rearrangement uses TRBV2 and TRBJ2-1; D is perhaps TRBD2 (5 bases). The sequenced material came from PBMCs or a T cell subset sorted from them (not recorded which). The CDR3 DNA follows: TGTGCCAGCAGTGGGAGGAATGAGCAGTTCTTC. Residues: CASSGRNEQFF.